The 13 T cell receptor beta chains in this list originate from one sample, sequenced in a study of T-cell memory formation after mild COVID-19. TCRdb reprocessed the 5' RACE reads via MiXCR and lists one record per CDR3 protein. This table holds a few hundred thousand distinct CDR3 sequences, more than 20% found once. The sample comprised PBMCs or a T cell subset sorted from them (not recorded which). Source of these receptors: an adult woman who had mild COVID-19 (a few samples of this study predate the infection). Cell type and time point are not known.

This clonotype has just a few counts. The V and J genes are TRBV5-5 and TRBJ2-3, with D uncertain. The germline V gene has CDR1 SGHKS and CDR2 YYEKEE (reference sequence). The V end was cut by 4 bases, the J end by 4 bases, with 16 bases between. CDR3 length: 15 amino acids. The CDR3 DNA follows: TGTGCCAGCAGCGTACTGGTTGGCAGGTCAGATACGCAGTATTTT. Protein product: CASSVLVGRSDTQYF.

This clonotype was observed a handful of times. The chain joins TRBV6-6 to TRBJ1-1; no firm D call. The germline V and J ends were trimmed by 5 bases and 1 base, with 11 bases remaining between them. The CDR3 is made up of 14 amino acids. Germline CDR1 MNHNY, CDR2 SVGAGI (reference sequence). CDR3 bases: TGTGCCAGCAGTGCCGCGGTTCAGAACACTGAAGCTTTCTTT. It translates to CASSAAVQNTEAFF.

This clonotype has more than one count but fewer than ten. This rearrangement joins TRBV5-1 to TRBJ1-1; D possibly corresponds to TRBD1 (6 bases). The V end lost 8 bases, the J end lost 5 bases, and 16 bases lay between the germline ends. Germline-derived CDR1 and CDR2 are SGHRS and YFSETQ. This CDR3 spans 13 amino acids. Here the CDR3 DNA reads TGCGCCAGTTCAGGGGACGGGAAAACTGAAGCTTTCTTT. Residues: CASSGDGKTEAFF.

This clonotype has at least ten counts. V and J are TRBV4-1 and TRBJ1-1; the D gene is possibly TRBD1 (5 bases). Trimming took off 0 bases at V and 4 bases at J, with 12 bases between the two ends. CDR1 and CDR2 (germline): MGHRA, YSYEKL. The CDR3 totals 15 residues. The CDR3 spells CASSQDRGGATEAFF. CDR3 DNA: TGCGCCAGCAGCCAAGATCGGGGCGGGGCCACTGAAGCTTTCTTT.

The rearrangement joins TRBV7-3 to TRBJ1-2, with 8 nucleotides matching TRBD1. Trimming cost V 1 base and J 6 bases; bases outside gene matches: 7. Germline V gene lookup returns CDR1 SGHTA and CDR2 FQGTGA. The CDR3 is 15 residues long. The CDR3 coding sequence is TGTGCCAGCAGCTTAAGTGCCGGGACAGGAGATGGCTACACCTTC. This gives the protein CASSLSAGTGDGYTF.

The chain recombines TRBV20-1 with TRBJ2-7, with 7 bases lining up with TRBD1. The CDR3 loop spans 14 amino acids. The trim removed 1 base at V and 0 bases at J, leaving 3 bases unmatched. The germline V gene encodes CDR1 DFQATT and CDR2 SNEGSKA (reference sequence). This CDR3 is CSARGDSSSYEQYF. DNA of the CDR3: TGCAGTGCTAGAGGGGACAGTAGCTCCTACGAGCAGTACTTC.

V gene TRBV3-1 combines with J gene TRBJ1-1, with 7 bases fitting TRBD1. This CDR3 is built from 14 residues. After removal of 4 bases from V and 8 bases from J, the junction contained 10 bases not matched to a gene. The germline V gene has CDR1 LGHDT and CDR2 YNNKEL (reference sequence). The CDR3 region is CASSPLTGLGEAFF. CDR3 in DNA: TGTGCCAGCAGCCCCCTGACAGGGCTGGGAGAAGCTTTCTTT.

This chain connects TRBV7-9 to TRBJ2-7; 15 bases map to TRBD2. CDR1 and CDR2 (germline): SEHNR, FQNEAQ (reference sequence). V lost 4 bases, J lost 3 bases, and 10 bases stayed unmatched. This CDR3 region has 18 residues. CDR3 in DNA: TGTGCCAGCAGCTACGGACTAGCGGGAGGGTCCATGGTCTACGAGCAGTACTTC. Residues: CASSYGLAGGSMVYEQYF.

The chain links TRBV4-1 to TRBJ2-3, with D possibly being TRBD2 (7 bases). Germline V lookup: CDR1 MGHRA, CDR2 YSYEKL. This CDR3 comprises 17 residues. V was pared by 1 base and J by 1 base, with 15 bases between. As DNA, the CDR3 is TGCGCCAGCAGCCAAGTACGTGGGCGGGGGCGCACAGATACGCAGTATTTT. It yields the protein CASSQVRGRGRTDTQYF.

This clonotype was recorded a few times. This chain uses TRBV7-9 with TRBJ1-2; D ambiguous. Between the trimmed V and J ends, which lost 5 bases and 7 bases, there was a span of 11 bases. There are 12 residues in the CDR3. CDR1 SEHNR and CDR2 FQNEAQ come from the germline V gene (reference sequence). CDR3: CASSHRWSGYTF. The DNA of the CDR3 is TGTGCCAGCAGCCATCGATGGAGTGGCTACACCTTC.

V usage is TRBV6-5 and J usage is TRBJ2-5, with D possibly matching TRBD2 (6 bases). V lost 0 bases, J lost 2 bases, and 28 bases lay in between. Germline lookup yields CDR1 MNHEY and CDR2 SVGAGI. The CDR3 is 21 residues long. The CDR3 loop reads CASSYSRPGTLTRGVQETQYF. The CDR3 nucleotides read TGTGCCAGCAGTTACTCGAGGCCCGGGACTCTAACCCGGGGCGTACAAGAGACCCAGTACTTC.

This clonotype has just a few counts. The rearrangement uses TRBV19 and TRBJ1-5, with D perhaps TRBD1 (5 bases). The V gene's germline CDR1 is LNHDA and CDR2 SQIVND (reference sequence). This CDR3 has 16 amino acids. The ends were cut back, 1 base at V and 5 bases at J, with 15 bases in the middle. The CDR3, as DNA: TGTGCCAGTAGTATAGGTAACAGAGCGGGGGATCAGCCCCAGCATTTT. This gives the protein CASSIGNRAGDQPQHF.

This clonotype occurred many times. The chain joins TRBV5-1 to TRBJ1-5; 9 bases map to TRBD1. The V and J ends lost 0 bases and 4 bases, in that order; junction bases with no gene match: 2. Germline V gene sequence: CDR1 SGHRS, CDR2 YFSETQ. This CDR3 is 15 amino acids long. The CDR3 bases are TGCGCCAGCAGCTTGGGACAGGGGGAAAATCAGCCCCAGCATTTT. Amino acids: CASSLGQGENQPQHF.